The rows below give T cell receptor beta chains drawn from one sample of a study of blood T cell repertoires in COVID-19. Measured with immunoSEQ multiplex PCR; TCRdb has only the in-frame clones, and not every one. The repertoire holds about half a million clones, with 70% to 90% as singletons. The sample taken for sequencing was peripheral blood. The receptors derive from a human donor in a cohort sampled during active COVID-19. Each CDR3 is given with its conserved first and last residue. Fields, in order: V gene, clone size, J gene, D gene, CDR3 DNA, CDR3 protein. A D gene is named only where the DNA matches it firmly. The listing skips clone size in some rows; elsewhere it reads once, few, many or a size class.

v_call: TRBV5-1
clone_size: -
j_call: TRBJ2-5
d_call: TRBD2
cdr3_nt: TGCGCCAGCAGCTTGGAGGTCGGGAGGGCCGGAGAGACCCAGTACTTC
cdr3_aa: CASSLEVGRAGETQYF

v_call: TRBV5-1
clone_size: -
j_call: TRBJ2-7
d_call: -
cdr3_nt: TGCGCCAGCAGTAGGGGTTCGTACGAGCAGTACTTC
cdr3_aa: CASSRGSYEQYF

v_call: TRBV6-5
clone_size: once
j_call: TRBJ1-5
d_call: TRBD1
cdr3_nt: TGTGCCAGCAACCTACAGGGGGCGCAGAGGTCCCAGCATTTT
cdr3_aa: CASNLQGAQRSQHF

v_call: TRBV19
clone_size: -
j_call: TRBJ1-1
d_call: -
cdr3_nt: TGTGCCAGTAGTCCCACAGGGTTCACTGAAGCTTTCTTT
cdr3_aa: CASSPTGFTEAFF

v_call: TRBV15
clone_size: -
j_call: TRBJ2-1
d_call: -
cdr3_nt: TGTGCCACCAGCCTGCGGAGTGGCTTCTACAATGAGCAGTTCTTC
cdr3_aa: CATSLRSGFYNEQFF

v_call: TRBV7-9
clone_size: -
j_call: TRBJ2-2
d_call: TRBD1
cdr3_nt: TGTGCCAGCAGCCCTTTCGGGACAGGGTCCACCGGGGAGCTGTTTTTT
cdr3_aa: CASSPFGTGSTGELFF

v_call: TRBV12-5
clone_size: -
j_call: TRBJ1-5
d_call: TRBD1
cdr3_nt: TGTGCTAGTGGCTTGACAGGGGGCCGCAATCAGCCCCAGCATTTT
cdr3_aa: CASGLTGGRNQPQHF

v_call: TRBV7-3
clone_size: -
j_call: TRBJ1-6
d_call: -
cdr3_nt: TGTGCCAGCGCCCGACAGGCTACCAATTCACCCCTCCACTTT
cdr3_aa: CASARQATNSPLHF

v_call: TRBV18
clone_size: -
j_call: TRBJ2-3
d_call: TRBD1
cdr3_nt: TGTGCCAGCTCACTCCTTGGACAGGGTAGCACAGATACGCAGTATTTT
cdr3_aa: CASSLLGQGSTDTQYF

v_call: TRBV18
clone_size: few
j_call: TRBJ2-3
d_call: TRBD2
cdr3_nt: TGTGCCAGCTCAGAGTCCGGGACTAGCAACGCAGATACGCAGTATTTT
cdr3_aa: CASSESGTSNADTQYF

v_call: TRBV30
clone_size: -
j_call: TRBJ2-2
d_call: TRBD2
cdr3_nt: TGTGCCTGGAGTGTTGTTGGACTAGCGGTAAACACCGGGGAGCTGTTTTTT
cdr3_aa: CAWSVVGLAVNTGELFF

v_call: TRBV11-2
clone_size: -
j_call: TRBJ1-3
d_call: -
cdr3_nt: TGTGCCAGCAGCTTAGAGTCGCGGGTCATCTCTGGAAACACCATATATTTT
cdr3_aa: CASSLESRVISGNTIYF

v_call: TRBV7-9
clone_size: -
j_call: TRBJ2-6
d_call: -
cdr3_nt: TGTGCCAGCAGCCCCGCCTCGAGCGGGGCCAACGTCCTGACTTTC
cdr3_aa: CASSPASSGANVLTF

v_call: TRBV28
clone_size: many
j_call: TRBJ1-4
d_call: TRBD1
cdr3_nt: TGTGCCAGCACCAGCAGGGGGCCTCAACTGTTTTTT
cdr3_aa: CASTSRGPQLFF

v_call: TRBV5-1
clone_size: many
j_call: TRBJ1-1
d_call: -
cdr3_nt: TGCGCCAGCAGCTTGGACCTGGGGGGCACTGAAGCTTTCTTT
cdr3_aa: CASSLDLGGTEAFF

v_call: TRBV9
clone_size: -
j_call: TRBJ1-6
d_call: TRBD1
cdr3_nt: TGTGCCAGCAGCGTAGCCGGACAGGGGAATTCACCCCTCCACTTT
cdr3_aa: CASSVAGQGNSPLHF

v_call: TRBV27
clone_size: -
j_call: TRBJ2-7
d_call: -
cdr3_nt: TGTGCCAGCAGTTTACCCGGATGGGGGACGGGAGCCTACGAGCAGTACTTC
cdr3_aa: CASSLPGWGTGAYEQYF

v_call: TRBV6-4
clone_size: -
j_call: TRBJ2-1
d_call: -
cdr3_nt: TGTGCCAGCAGCCCCTCTAGGGGCGGATCCTACAATGAGCAGTTCTTC
cdr3_aa: CASSPSRGGSYNEQFF

v_call: TRBV10-3
clone_size: -
j_call: TRBJ2-7
d_call: TRBD2
cdr3_nt: TGTGCCATCAGTGGGGGGCTAGCGGGAGACTACGAGCAGTACTTC
cdr3_aa: CAISGGLAGDYEQYF

v_call: TRBV11-3
clone_size: -
j_call: TRBJ2-5
d_call: TRBD1
cdr3_nt: TGTGCCAGCAGCTCGGGACAGGGAGAAGTAGAGACCCAGTACTTC
cdr3_aa: CASSSGQGEVETQYF

v_call: TRBV4-2
clone_size: -
j_call: TRBJ1-4
d_call: TRBD1
cdr3_nt: TGTGCCAGCAGCCGAGGGACAGCCTTCGGCAAGGAAAAACTGTTTTTT
cdr3_aa: CASSRGTAFGKEKLFF

v_call: TRBV25-1
clone_size: -
j_call: TRBJ2-1
d_call: TRBD1
cdr3_nt: TGTGCCAGCAGTGAATACCCGAGACAGGGCTACAATGAGCAGTTCTTC
cdr3_aa: CASSEYPRQGYNEQFF

v_call: TRBV3-1/TRBV3-2
clone_size: -
j_call: TRBJ2-1
d_call: TRBD2
cdr3_nt: TGTGCCAGCAGCCCTCAAGGAGCGGGAGCACCTTACAATGAGCAGTTCTTC
cdr3_aa: CASSPQGAGAPYNEQFF